These T cell receptor beta chains were read from a single sample in a study of CD4 T cells in relation to SARS-CoV-2 and coronaviruses. Using immunoSEQ multiplex PCR, the repertoire was profiled, and TCRdb retains in-frame clones only, with some absent. The repertoire has 60,000 or so clones, around 93% of them found once; the top ten carry 0.12% to 0.15%. The sample was naive CD4+ T cells from PBMCs. These receptors were obtained from a human donor in good health. The CDR3 runs from the conserved cysteine through the conserved F or W. The D gene is left open where the match is weak. Where a row states a size, it is once, few, many or the class of an expanded clone; other rows omit it.

d_call	v_call	clone_size	cdr3_length	j_call	cdr3_aa	cdr3_nt
TRBD2	TRBV19	-	16	TRBJ2-1	CASSMGLAGAPDEQFF	TGTGCCAGTAGTATGGGACTAGCGGGAGCGCCCGATGAGCAGTTCTTC
-	TRBV30	-	11	TRBJ2-5	CAWSLRETQYF	TGTGCCTGGAGTTTACGAGAGACCCAGTACTTC
TRBD2	TRBV7-2	-	15	TRBJ2-1	CASSRGLAGTSEQFF	TGTGCCAGCAGCAGGGGACTAGCGGGGACTTCGGAGCAGTTCTTC
TRBD2	TRBV7-6	-	16	TRBJ2-1	CASSESGGYGYNEQFF	TGTGCCAGCAGCGAAAGCGGGGGGTATGGGTACAATGAGCAGTTCTTC
TRBD1	TRBV18	-	16	TRBJ2-6	CASSLRQGYGANVLTF	TGTGCCAGCTCACTCAGACAGGGGTACGGGGCCAACGTCCTGACTTTC
-	TRBV5-1	-	13	TRBJ1-1	CASSLEQNTEAFF	TGCGCCAGCAGCTTGGAGCAGAACACTGAAGCTTTCTTT
-	TRBV2	-	13	TRBJ1-5	CASSGQFNQPQHF	TGTGCCAGCAGCGGACAGTTCAATCAGCCCCAGCATTTT
-	TRBV18	-	14	TRBJ2-1	CASSLFLGGNEQFF	TGTGCCAGCTCACTTTTTCTTGGCGGGAATGAGCAGTTCTTC
TRBD2	TRBV30	-	15	TRBJ2-3	CAGLLAGGRADTQYF	TGTGCCGGCCTCCTAGCGGGAGGGCGCGCAGATACGCAGTATTTT
TRBD1	TRBV24-1	-	16	TRBJ2-1	CATSETGTGTYNEQFF	TGTGCCACCAGTGAAACCGGGACAGGGACCTACAATGAGCAGTTCTTC
-	TRBV14	-	12	TRBJ2-5	CASSQNRGTQYF	TGTGCCAGCAGCCAAAACCGGGGGACCCAGTACTTC
-	TRBV28	-	14	TRBJ2-2	CASSPPTGLGELFF	TGTGCCAGCAGTCCCCCGACGGGGCTCGGGGAGCTGTTTTTT
TRBD1	TRBV2	once	15	TRBJ1-2	CASSQNGGQSLGYTF	TGTGCCAGCAGCCAAAACGGGGGACAGTCCCTCGGCTACACCTTC